This T cell receptor beta chain came from a study of cytomegalovirus exposure and HLA in healthy donors. The study, taken as a whole, reports: A later analysis linked about 17,000 TCR beta sequences to HLA alleles at 0.05 false discovery rate.

To note about this clone: Its antigen is currently unknown.

With 60 Vbeta and 13 Jbeta primers, the PCR was carried out. The protocol was immunoSEQ multiplex PCR, while the TCRdb copy is restricted to in-frame clones and leaves out a portion. This table has 150,000 to 200,000 clones, around four fifths appearing once. The V gene lost 5 bases and the J gene lost 7 bases, with 21 bases spanning the gap. Germline V gene sequence: CDR1 MDHEN, CDR2 SYDVKM. The CDR3 is 16 residues long. This clonotype was sampled from a female donor in good health and CMV-seronegative. The chain recombines TRBV28 with TRBJ1-5; D unresolved. Sequencing was done on a sample of PBMCs. CDR3 in DNA: TGTGCCAGCAGTCCCCCCTCCACAGTTAGTGGACAGCCCCAGCATTTT. Protein product: CASSPPSTVSGQPQHF.